The clone carrying this T cell receptor beta chain was observed a few times. Its antigen is unidentified. The data were obtained in a study of early T cells in non-severe SARS-CoV-2 infection. Study details: Unpaired chains resulted from sequencing bulk RNA of unsorted whole blood.

Study outcomes and limitations: The study's VDJdb matching favored anti-spike CD8 responses and missed private and CD4 specificities.

TCRdb re-called the 5' RACE reads with MiXCR, one entry per CDR3 protein. The sample records some 57,000 distinct CDR3 sequences, about 13% being singletons. Sequenced input: whole blood. This sequence was found in an adult who was a healthcare worker with PCR-confirmed SARS-CoV-2 infection or an uninfected control (not recorded which).

CDR3 nucleotides: TGTGCCAGCAGTCAAAAGGGGACACTGAACACCGGGGAGCTGTTTTTT. It yields the protein CASSQKGTLNTGELFF. The chain joins TRBV7-3 to TRBJ2-2, with D possibly being TRBD1 (6 bases). CDR3 length: 16 residues. The V end lost 6 bases, the J end lost 1 base, and 15 bases lay between the germline ends. CDR1 SGHTA and CDR2 FQGTGA come from the germline V gene.